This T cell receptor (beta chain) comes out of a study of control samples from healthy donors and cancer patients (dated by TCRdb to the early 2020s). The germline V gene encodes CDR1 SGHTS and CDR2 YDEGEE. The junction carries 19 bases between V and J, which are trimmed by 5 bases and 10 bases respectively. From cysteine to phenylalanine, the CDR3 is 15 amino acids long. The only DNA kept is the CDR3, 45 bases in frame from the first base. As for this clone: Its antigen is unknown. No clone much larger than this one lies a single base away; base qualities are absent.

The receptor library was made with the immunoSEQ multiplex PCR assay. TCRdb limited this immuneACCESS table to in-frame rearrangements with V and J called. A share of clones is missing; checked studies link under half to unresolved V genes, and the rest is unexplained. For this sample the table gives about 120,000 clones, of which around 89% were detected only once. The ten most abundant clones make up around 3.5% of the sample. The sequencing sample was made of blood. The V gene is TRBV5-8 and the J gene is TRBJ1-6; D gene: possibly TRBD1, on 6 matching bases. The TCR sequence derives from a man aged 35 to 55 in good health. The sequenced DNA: TGTGCCAGCAGTCCCACACAGGGACTTCGGTCACCCCTCCACTTT. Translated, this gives CASSPTQGLRSPLHF.